What follows describes a single T cell receptor beta chain. The antigen is unknown. CD45RA-negative memory and CD45RA+ naive subsets were split from the CD4+ cells. The sample comes from a study of shared clonotypes between healthy human individuals. The study, taken as a whole, reports: Investigators expected sequencing depth to affect clonotype sharing among donors.

Here immunoSEQ multiplex PCR was the method, and the copy in TCRdb shows in-frame clones only, minus some. Among some 2.3 million clones listed, approximately 93% were seen once. The specimen was naive CD4+ T cells from PBMCs. Subset described: CD45RA+ positively selected. This TCR was sampled from a man younger than 35 in good health. Some clones in this sample may be carry-over from other donors' samples.

As DNA, the CDR3 is TGTGCCAGCAGCCAGGACGGACAGGCCAAGAAGCAGTACTTC. Translated, it gives CASSQDGQAKKQYF. The chain combines TRBV6-5 with TRBJ2-7; 7 bases line up with TRBD1. Germline V gives CDR1 MNHEY, CDR2 SVGAGI. The CDR3 extends over 14 amino acids. V gave up 6 bases and J gave up 8 bases; unmatched junction bases: 13.